These 11 T cell receptor beta chains originate from one sample sequenced in a study of early T cells in non-severe SARS-CoV-2 infection. TCRdb fed the 5' RACE reads into MiXCR, producing one record per CDR3 protein. The profile shows roughly 58,000 distinct CDR3 sequences, 6% to 7% of them singletons. Sequenced input: whole blood. All receptors derive from an adult who was a healthcare worker with PCR-confirmed SARS-CoV-2 infection or an uninfected control (not recorded which).

This clonotype was detected many times. The chain carries TRBV28 and TRBJ1-4; 7 positions match TRBD1. Losses at the gene ends were 8 bases for V and 11 bases for J; bases not matched to a gene: 8. The CDR3 extends over 12 amino acids. Looked up from germline, CDR1 is MDHEN and CDR2 is SYDVKM. CDR3 loop: CASRLPGQKLFF. As DNA, the CDR3 is TGTGCCAGCCGCTTGCCGGGACAGAAACTGTTTTTT.

The rearrangement links TRBV19 to TRBJ2-7, with 9 bases aligning to TRBD2. J gave up 2 bases and V 5 bases, and 13 bases lay outside the gene matches. The CDR3 is 17 amino acids. CDR1 LNHDA and CDR2 SQIVND come from the germline V gene (reference sequence). CDR3 DNA: TGTGCCAGTAGTCCCAGATCCGGGCTAGCGGGGACCTACGAGCAGTACTTC. The encoded protein is CASSPRSGLAGTYEQYF.

This clonotype was observed a single time. A read error may explain this, as a much larger clone is one base away. The chain joins TRBV11-2 to TRBJ2-7; tentatively, D is TRBD2 (5 bases). In germline, CDR1 is SGHAT, CDR2 FQNNGV. The CDR3 sequence is 12 residues long. CDR3 protein: CTSSLGPGEQYF. The CDR3 coding sequence is TGTACCAGCAGCTTAGGGCCGGGGGAGCAGTACTTC.

This clonotype has a count of ten or more. This chain links TRBV11-2 with TRBJ2-3, with TRBD2 matching 8 bases. Germline CDR1 is SGHAT and CDR2 is FQNNGV. The CDR3 extends over 14 amino acids. J gave up 4 bases and V 5 bases, and 5 bases lay outside the gene matches. CDR3 sequence reads: CASSAGRVADTQYF. In DNA form, the CDR3 reads TGTGCCAGCAGCGCCGGGAGGGTTGCAGATACGCAGTATTTT.

Many counts were recorded for this clonotype. V and J are TRBV5-4 and TRBJ2-3; a weak D match, TRBD1 (6 bases). This CDR3 comprises 14 residues. Germline CDR1 and CDR2: SGHNT and YYREEE (reference sequence). Trimming shortened V by 5 bases and J by 0 bases, and 10 bases separated the two germline ends. The CDR3 DNA is TGTGCCAGCAGTCTCAGGGGTAGCACAGATACGCAGTATTTT. Translation gives CASSLRGSTDTQYF. The full variable domain, completed using reference TRBV5-4 and TRBJ2-3, is ETGVTQSPTHLIKTRGQQVTLRCSSQSGHNTVSWYQQALGQGPQFIFQYYREEENGRGNFPPRFSGLQFPNYSSELNVNALELDDSALYLCASSLRGSTDTQYFGPGTRLTVL.

The sample holds a few counts of this clonotype. The chain carries TRBV6-2 or TRBV6-3 and TRBJ2-1; D may be TRBD1 (6 bases). Germline V gene data show CDR1 as MNHEY and CDR2 as SVGEGT. The V and J ends lost 4 bases and 8 bases respectively, with 15 bases between them. The CDR3 is made up of 14 amino acids. CDR3 amino acids: CASSWSDSIDEQFF. The CDR3 nucleotides are TGTGCCAGCAGTTGGTCGGACAGCATAGATGAGCAGTTCTTC.

This clonotype was found many times. The chain combines TRBV20-1 with TRBJ2-7, with 8 positions matching TRBD2. Germline CDR1 and CDR2: DFQATT and SNEGSKA (reference sequence). The CDR3 consists of 15 residues. V lost 8 bases, J lost 5 bases, and 17 bases stayed unmatched. DNA for the CDR3: TGCAGTACGCCGCCGGGAGGGGCGGCTATGCACGAGCAGTACTTC. It yields the protein CSTPPGGAAMHEQYF.

CDR3 residues: CAWRYRLLNYGYTF. The CDR3 nucleotides are TGTGCCTGGAGATACCGCCTTTTGAACTATGGCTACACCTTC. V usage is TRBV30 and J usage is TRBJ1-2; D call uncertain. The ends were cut back, 3 bases at V and 2 bases at J, with 13 bases in the middle. The length of the CDR3 is 14 residues. The germline V gene has CDR1 GTSNPN and CDR2 SVGIG (reference sequence).

This clonotype appeared many times. This sequence joins TRBV28 and TRBJ2-2, with TRBD1 identical over 7 bases. This CDR3 comprises 14 residues. V lost 6 bases to trimming and J lost 6 bases; unmatched junction nucleotides: 7. From germline, CDR1 is MDHEN and CDR2 SYDVKM. The CDR3 bases are TGTGCCAGCAGACAGGGGCACGCCCCCGGGGAGCTGTTTTTT. The encoded protein is CASRQGHAPGELFF.

This clonotype was observed a few times. V and J are TRBV20-1 and TRBJ2-3; D gene uncertain. CDR3 length: 11 residues. Trimming removed 5 bases at V and 5 bases at J, with 8 bases between. Per the germline V gene, CDR1 is DFQATT and CDR2 is SNEGSKA (reference sequence). CDR3 DNA sequence: TGCAGTGCTCAGCTCGGAGATACGCAGTATTTT. Translating gives CSAQLGDTQYF.

The V gene is TRBV5-1, the J gene TRBJ2-2, with D tentatively TRBD2 (6 bases). Germline-derived CDR1 and CDR2 are SGHRS and YFSETQ. Trimming removed 1 base from V and 2 bases from J, with 15 bases in between. The CDR3 loop spans 17 amino acids. DNA of the CDR3: TGCGCCAGCAGCTTGTTAGCGGCAGGGACCAACACCGGGGAGCTGTTTTTT. Amino acid sequence: CASSLLAAGTNTGELFF.